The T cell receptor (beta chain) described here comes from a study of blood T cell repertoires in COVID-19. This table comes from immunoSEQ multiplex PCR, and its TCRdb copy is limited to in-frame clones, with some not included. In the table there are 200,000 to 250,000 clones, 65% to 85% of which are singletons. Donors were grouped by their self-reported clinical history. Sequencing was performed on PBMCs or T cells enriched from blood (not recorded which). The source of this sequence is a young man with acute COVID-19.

The CDR3 protein is CASGRGIYNSPLHF. The CDR3 DNA reads as TGTGCTAGTGGGAGGGGGATTTATAATTCACCCCTCCACTTT. This sequence joins TRBV12-5 and TRBJ1-6; TRBD1 might be the D (6 bases). Trimming shortened V by 6 bases and J by 4 bases, and 10 bases separated the two germline ends. The V gene's germline CDR1 is LGHNT and CDR2 FRNRAP. This CDR3 comprises 14 residues.